This T cell receptor (beta chain) stems from a study of blood T cell repertoires in COVID-19. Study-level background: Sample material is recorded as cDNA or gDNA derived from T cells, B-cell-depleted T cells, or PBMCs.

Profiling relied on immunoSEQ multiplex PCR, and the TCRdb table lists in-frame clones only, not all of them. Among more than 200,000 clones listed, 85% to 90% were seen once. V lost 4 bases to trimming and J lost 3 bases, with 10 bases between them. Germline V gene sequence: CDR1 MNHEY, CDR2 SVGAGI. This CDR3 region has 14 residues. This clone was recorded only once. Specimen: peripheral blood. The chain employs TRBV6-5 and TRBJ1-5, with D possibly TRBD1 on 5 matching bases. This TCR was sampled from a man older than 75 with acute or convalescent COVID-19. CDR3 sequence reads: CASSSGQDNQPQHF. For the CDR3, the DNA is TGTGCCAGCAGTTCCGGACAAGACAATCAGCCCCAGCATTTT.